This TCR beta chain was captured by sequencing in a study of molecular identifiers for immune sequencing clone quantification. From the PCR reads, TCRdb called clonotypes with MiXCR, one entry per CDR3 protein. This sample carries about half a million distinct CDR3 sequences, over 20% of them seen once, and the ten largest clones take 0.7% to 1%. Germline CDR1 reads SEHNR; CDR2 reads FQNEAQ (reference sequence). The V gene end was trimmed by 1 base and the J gene end by 5 bases; junction bases not matched to a gene: 7. The CDR3 extends over 15 amino acids. V is TRBV7-9 and J is TRBJ2-7; 8 nucleotides match TRBD1. The sequencing input was naive CD8+ T cells from blood, with Jurkat cell RNA spiked in. As for subset: FACS-sorted CD8+CD4-CCR7+CD45RA+ naive T cells. The TCR was taken from a human donor in good health. Some libraries in this study had Jurkat cell RNA spiked in. The CDR3 here is CASSLVLGQVDEQYF. The DNA for the CDR3 is TGTGCCAGCAGCTTAGTCCTGGGACAGGTCGACGAGCAGTACTTC.